Below, 19 T cell receptor beta chains from the same sample are listed, as sequenced in a study of T cell repertoires in cytomegalovirus infection. One entry per CDR3 protein results from TCRdb running MiXCR on the reads. The sample lists 630,000 or so distinct CDR3 sequences, roughly 24% seen once, with around 7.6% in the top ten. The sequenced sample consisted of CD8+ T cells from PBMCs. The source of these receptors is a human donor in good health (CMV status not recorded). Some clones in this sample may be carry-over from other donors' samples.

This clonotype has just a few counts. V and J are TRBV5-1 and TRBJ2-7, with a tentative D call TRBD2 (5 bases). There are 14 residues in the CDR3. V was pared by 0 bases and J by 5 bases, with 12 bases between. CDR1 SGHRS and CDR2 YFSETQ come from the germline V gene. Here the CDR3 DNA reads TGCGCCAGCAGCTTGGAAAGTAGCGTAGACGAGCAGTACTTC. It translates to CASSLESSVDEQYF.

This clonotype was found many times. This chain uses TRBV7-2 with TRBJ2-3; 7 bases agree with TRBD1. CDR3 size: 15 residues. V shed 5 bases, J shed 3 bases, and the junction held 8 bases outside the gene matches. The germline CDR1 and CDR2 sequences are SGHTA and FQGNSA. CDR3 amino acids: CASSLGGGGTDTQYF. Here the CDR3 DNA reads TGTGCCAGCAGCCTAGGGGGCGGTGGAACAGATACGCAGTATTTT.

A word on this clonotype: This may arise from a read error, as a much more abundant clone is one base away. The chain employs TRBV28 and TRBJ1-2, with 9 bases identical to TRBD1. The CDR3 runs 16 residues. CDR1 is MDHEN, CDR2 SYDVKM, per germline. The CDR3 loop is CVSSPSKDRGVYGYTF. As DNA, the CDR3 is TGTGTCAGCAGTCCCAGCAAGGACAGGGGAGTGTATGGCTACACCTTC.

This clonotype showed up just a few times. V gene TRBV10-2 combines with J gene TRBJ1-2, with 7 bases fitting TRBD1. CDR1 is WSHSY, CDR2 SAAADI, per germline. The CDR3 contains 12 residues. V trimming: 0 bases; J trimming: 9 bases; junction bases outside the gene matches: 1. CDR3 protein: CASSESTGSYTF. DNA for the CDR3: TGCGCCAGCAGTGAGTCGACAGGGAGCTACACCTTC.

This clonotype was detected many times. The rearrangement joins TRBV7-8 to TRBJ2-3; no reliable D call. V was clipped by 4 bases and J by 2 bases, with 7 bases between them. CDR1 is SGHVS and CDR2 is FQNEAQ in the germline V gene. The CDR3 has 13 residues. The CDR3 reads CASSSDLTDTQYF. The CDR3 DNA is TGTGCCAGCAGCTCGGACCTCACAGATACGCAGTATTTT.

This clonotype showed up many times. A read error may account for a junction end that differs from germline. CDR3 amino acids: CASSPSGTSSF. In DNA form, the CDR3 reads TGTGCCAGCAGCCCCTCCGGGACTAGCAGCTTC. The V gene is TRBV7-9, the J gene TRBJ2-1; 9 nucleotides agree with TRBD2. Germline V gene data show CDR1 as SEHNR and CDR2 as FQNEAQ (reference sequence). This CDR3 is 11 amino acids long.

This clonotype appeared many times. This chain links TRBV6-5 with TRBJ2-5, with a weak D call TRBD2 (7 bases). Trimming shortened V by 5 bases and J by 4 bases, and 20 bases separated the two germline ends. CDR1 is MNHEY, CDR2 SVGAGI, per germline. CDR3 length equals 16 residues. For the CDR3, the DNA is TGTGCCAGCAGTGCCTTTATCGTGGGGGGGCGAGAGACCCAGTACTTC. Protein product: CASSAFIVGGRETQYF.

This clonotype was observed many times. V is TRBV4-1 and J is TRBJ2-2, with TRBD1 matching 8 bases. Looked up from germline, CDR1 is MGHRA and CDR2 is YSYEKL. V lost 0 bases to trimming and J lost 3 bases; unmatched junction nucleotides: 6. The CDR3 consists of 17 residues. The CDR3 sequence: CASSQDPGQGDTGELFF. CDR3 DNA sequence: TGCGCCAGCAGCCAAGATCCAGGACAGGGAGACACCGGGGAGCTGTTTTTT.

The chain uses TRBV7-9 and TRBJ1-2, with D unclear. Germline CDR1 is SEHNR and CDR2 is FQNEAQ (reference sequence). The CDR3 totals 14 residues. The V end was cut by 5 bases, the J end by 2 bases, with 12 bases between. For the CDR3, the DNA is TGTGCCAGCAGCCCCCAGAAAGGGAACTATGGCTACACCTTC. This gives the protein CASSPQKGNYGYTF.

This clonotype was picked up a small number of times. The rearrangement joins TRBV15 to TRBJ2-7, with D perhaps matching TRBD1 (6 bases). Trimming removed 0 bases at V and 3 bases at J, with 9 bases between. The CDR3 consists of 14 residues. Germline V gene sequence: CDR1 LNHNV, CDR2 YYDKDF (reference sequence). The CDR3 loop reads CATSRDRGRYEQYV. In nucleotides, the CDR3 is TGTGCCACCAGCAGAGACAGGGGCCGCTACGAGCAGTACGTC.

The rearrangement joins TRBV28 to TRBJ2-2; D is uncertain. Trimming stripped 6 bases from V and 2 bases from J, with 7 bases between. CDR3 length: 13 residues. Germline V gene sequence: CDR1 MDHEN, CDR2 SYDVKM. The CDR3 loop is CASSRRNTGELFF. CDR3 in DNA: TGTGCCAGCAGCAGGAGAAACACCGGGGAGCTGTTTTTT.

This clonotype appeared many times. The J gene is TRBJ2-1, the V gene TRBV6-1; D not resolved. Germline-derived CDR1 and CDR2 are MNHNS and SASEGT. The ends were cut back, 5 bases at V and 4 bases at J, with 18 bases in the middle. This CDR3 is built from 16 residues. The chain's CDR3 is CASSSSRALNYNEQFF. In nucleotides, the CDR3 is TGTGCCAGCAGTTCAAGCCGTGCGCTTAATTACAATGAGCAGTTCTTC.

This rearrangement joins TRBV7-9 to TRBJ1-3; the D gene is possibly TRBD1 (5 bases). V lost 5 bases to trimming and J lost 4 bases, with 18 bases between them. Germline V gives CDR1 SEHNR, CDR2 FQNEAQ (reference sequence). CDR3 size: 16 residues. CDR3 bases: TGTGCCAGCAGCCAATGGACAACTACTCTGGGAAACACCATATATTTT. As protein: CASSQWTTTLGNTIYF.

This rearrangement joins TRBV29-1 to TRBJ2-3, with D possibly matching TRBD1 (6 bases). The V end lost 5 bases, the J end lost 0 bases, and 15 bases lay between the germline ends. The germline V gene encodes CDR1 SQVTM and CDR2 ANQGSEA. The CDR3 is 15 amino acids. The CDR3 nucleotides are TGCAGCGTTTTTGGGACACTGGATAGCACAGATACGCAGTATTTT. The encoded protein is CSVFGTLDSTDTQYF.

This clonotype occurred a few times. The genes are TRBV5-1 and TRBJ2-7; maybe TRBD1 (5 bases). V gave up 1 base and J gave up 5 bases, with 7 bases separating them. Germline V gene lookup returns CDR1 SGHRS and CDR2 YFSETQ. This CDR3 has 12 residues. CDR3 DNA: TGCGCCAGCAGCTTGAAGGGGCACGAGCAGTACTTC. Encoded protein: CASSLKGHEQYF.

In the case of this clonotype: A clone one base away is much larger, so this may be a read error. The chain is built from TRBV28 and TRBJ2-4; D is unresolved. Germline V lookup: CDR1 MDHEN, CDR2 SYDVKM. V gave up 5 bases and J gave up 6 bases, with 17 bases separating them. The CDR3 runs 15 residues. The CDR3 loop reads CASSLPIMELNIQYF. CDR3 bases: TGTGCCAGCAGTCTACCGATTATGGAGTTAAACATTCAGTACTTC.

The gene calls are TRBV20-1 and TRBJ2-3, with TRBD2 identical over 7 bases. Per the germline V gene, CDR1 is DFQATT and CDR2 is SNEGSKA (reference sequence). This CDR3 contains 15 residues. J was trimmed by 0 bases and V by 5 bases; bases with no gene match: 8. CDR3: CSAGGTGGSTDTQYF. CDR3 nucleotides: TGCAGTGCTGGGGGTACGGGGGGTAGCACAGATACGCAGTATTTT.

The rearrangement uses TRBV27 and TRBJ1-5; TRBD1 is a possible D gene (5 bases). Germline CDR1 is MNHEY and CDR2 is SMNVEV (reference sequence). The ends were cut back, 6 bases at V and 2 bases at J, with 11 bases in the middle. This CDR3 comprises 14 residues. The DNA of the CDR3 is TGTGCCAGCAGGGGCGGGACGGGCAATCAGCCCCAGCATTTT. It specifies CASRGGTGNQPQHF.

The chain joins TRBV20-1 to TRBJ2-5, with D perhaps matching TRBD1 (6 bases). This CDR3 is built from 15 residues. Germline assignment: CDR1 DFQATT and CDR2 SNEGSKA (reference sequence). Trimming pared 0 bases from V and 5 bases from J, leaving 16 bases between. CDR3 loop: CSARDRTGTMETQYF. The DNA of the CDR3 is TGCAGTGCTAGAGATCGAACAGGGACCATGGAGACCCAGTACTTC.